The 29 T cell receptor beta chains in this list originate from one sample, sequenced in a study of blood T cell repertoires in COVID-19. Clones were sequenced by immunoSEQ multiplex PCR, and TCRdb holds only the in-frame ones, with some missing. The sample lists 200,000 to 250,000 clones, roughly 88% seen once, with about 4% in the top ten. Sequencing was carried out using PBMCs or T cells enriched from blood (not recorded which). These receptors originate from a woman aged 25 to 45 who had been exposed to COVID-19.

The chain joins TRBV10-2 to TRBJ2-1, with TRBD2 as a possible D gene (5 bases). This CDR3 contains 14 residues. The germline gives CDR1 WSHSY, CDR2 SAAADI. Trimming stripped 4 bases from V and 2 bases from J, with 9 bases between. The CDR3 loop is CASSGLLTYNEQFF. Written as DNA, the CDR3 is TGCGCCAGCAGTGGACTACTCACCTACAATGAGCAGTTCTTC.

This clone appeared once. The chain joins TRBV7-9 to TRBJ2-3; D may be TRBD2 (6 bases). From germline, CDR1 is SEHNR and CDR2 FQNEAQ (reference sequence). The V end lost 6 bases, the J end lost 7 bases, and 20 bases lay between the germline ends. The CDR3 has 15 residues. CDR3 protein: CASSHERVGENTQYF. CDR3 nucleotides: TGTGCCAGCAGTCACGAGCGGGTTGGAGAGAATACGCAGTATTTT. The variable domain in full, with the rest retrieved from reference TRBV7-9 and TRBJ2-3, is DTGVSQNPRHKITKRGQNVTFRCDPISEHNRLYWYRQTLGQGPEFLTYFQNEAQLEKSRLLSDRFSAERPKGSFSTLEIQRTEQGDSAMYLCASSHERVGENTQYFGPGTRLTVL.

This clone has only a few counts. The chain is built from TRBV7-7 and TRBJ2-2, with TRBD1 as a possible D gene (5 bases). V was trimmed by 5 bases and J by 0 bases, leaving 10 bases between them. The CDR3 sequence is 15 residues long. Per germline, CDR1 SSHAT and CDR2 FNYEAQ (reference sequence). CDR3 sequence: CASSKDNANTGELFF. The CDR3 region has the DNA TGTGCCAGCAGCAAGGACAACGCGAACACCGGGGAGCTGTTTTTT.

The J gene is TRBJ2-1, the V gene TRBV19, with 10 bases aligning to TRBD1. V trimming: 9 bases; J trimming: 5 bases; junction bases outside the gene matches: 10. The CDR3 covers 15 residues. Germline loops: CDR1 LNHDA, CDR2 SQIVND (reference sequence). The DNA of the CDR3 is TGTGCCAGCTCCCCCCGACAGGGGGCCCACAATGAGCAGTTCTTC. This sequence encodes CASSPRQGAHNEQFF.

CDR3 amino acids: CASSLGTRIIYGYTF. The CDR3 region has the DNA TGTGCCAGCAGCTTAGGGACACGCATCATCTATGGCTACACCTTC. V gene TRBV11-3 combines with J gene TRBJ1-2, with D perhaps matching TRBD1 (5 bases). This CDR3 spans 15 amino acids. Looked up from germline, CDR1 is SGHNT and CDR2 is YENEEA. Between the trimmed V and J ends, which lost 1 base and 4 bases, there was a span of 13 bases. Combining the CDR3 with reference TRBV11-3 and TRBJ1-2 gives the whole variable domain EAGVVQSPRYKIIEKKQPVAFWCNPISGHNTLYWYLQNLGQGPELLIRYENEEAVDDSQLPKDRFSAERLKGVDSTLKIQPAELGDSAVYLCASSLGTRIIYGYTFGSGTRLTVV.

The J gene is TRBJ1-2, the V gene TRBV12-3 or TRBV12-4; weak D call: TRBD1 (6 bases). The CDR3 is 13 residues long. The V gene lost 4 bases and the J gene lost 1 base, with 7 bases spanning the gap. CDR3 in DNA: TGTGCCAGCAGTTACAGGGTTAACTATGGCTACACCTTC. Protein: CASSYRVNYGYTF.

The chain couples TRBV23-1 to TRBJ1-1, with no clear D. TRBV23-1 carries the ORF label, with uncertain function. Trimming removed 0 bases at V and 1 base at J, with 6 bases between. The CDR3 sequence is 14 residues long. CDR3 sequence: CASSQSLGNTEAFF. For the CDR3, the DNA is TGCGCCAGCAGTCAATCCCTAGGGAACACTGAAGCTTTCTTT.

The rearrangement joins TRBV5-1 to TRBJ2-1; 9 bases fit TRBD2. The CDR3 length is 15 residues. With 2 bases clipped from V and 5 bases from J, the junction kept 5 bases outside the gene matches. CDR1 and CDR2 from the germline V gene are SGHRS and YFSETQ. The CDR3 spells CASSFGLAGNNEQFF. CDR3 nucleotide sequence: TGCGCCAGCAGCTTCGGGCTAGCGGGAAACAATGAGCAGTTCTTC.

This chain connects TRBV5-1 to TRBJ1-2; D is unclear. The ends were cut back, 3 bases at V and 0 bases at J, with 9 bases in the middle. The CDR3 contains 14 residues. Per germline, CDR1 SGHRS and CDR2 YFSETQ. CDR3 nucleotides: TGCGCCAGCAGCTACGGAGGATCTAACTATGGCTACACCTTC. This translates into CASSYGGSNYGYTF.

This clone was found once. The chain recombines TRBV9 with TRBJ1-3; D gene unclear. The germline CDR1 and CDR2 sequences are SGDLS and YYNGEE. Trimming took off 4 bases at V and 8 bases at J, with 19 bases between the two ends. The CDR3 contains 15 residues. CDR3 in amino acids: CASSSNRQAGDTIYF. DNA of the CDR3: TGTGCCAGCAGCTCCAATCGGCAGGCCGGGGACACCATATATTTT.

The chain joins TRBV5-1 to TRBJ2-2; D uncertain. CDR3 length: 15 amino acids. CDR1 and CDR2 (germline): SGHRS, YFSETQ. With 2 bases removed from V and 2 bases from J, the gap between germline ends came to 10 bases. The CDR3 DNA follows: TGCGCCAGCAGCTTTATTGCGCTCAACACCGGGGAGCTGTTTTTT. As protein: CASSFIALNTGELFF.

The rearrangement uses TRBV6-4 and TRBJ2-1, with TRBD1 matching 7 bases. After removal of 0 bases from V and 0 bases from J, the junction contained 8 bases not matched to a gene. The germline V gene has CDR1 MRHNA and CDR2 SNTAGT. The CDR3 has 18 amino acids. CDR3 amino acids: CASSDSPIRGSSYNEQFF. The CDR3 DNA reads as TGTGCCAGCAGTGACTCCCCCATCAGGGGGAGCTCCTACAATGAGCAGTTCTTC.

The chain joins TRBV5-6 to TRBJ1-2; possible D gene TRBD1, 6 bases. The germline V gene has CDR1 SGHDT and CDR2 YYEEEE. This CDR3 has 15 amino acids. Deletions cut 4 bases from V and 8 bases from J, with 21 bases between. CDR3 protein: CASSPYRDLVLGYTF. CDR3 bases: TGTGCCAGCAGCCCGTACAGGGATCTAGTACTGGGCTACACCTTC.

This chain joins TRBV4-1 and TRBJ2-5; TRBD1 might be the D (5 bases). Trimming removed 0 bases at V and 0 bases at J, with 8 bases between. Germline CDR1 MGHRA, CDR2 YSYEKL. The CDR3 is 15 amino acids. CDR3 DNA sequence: TGCGCCAGCAGCCAAGAGCCCAGGGACCAAGAGACCCAGTACTTC. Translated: CASSQEPRDQETQYF.

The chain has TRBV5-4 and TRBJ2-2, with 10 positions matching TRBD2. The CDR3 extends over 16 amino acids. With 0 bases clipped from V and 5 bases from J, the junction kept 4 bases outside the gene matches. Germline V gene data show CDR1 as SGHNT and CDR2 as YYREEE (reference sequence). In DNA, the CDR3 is TGTGCCAGCAGCTTGGGAGCGGGAGGGCGAACCGGGGAGCTGTTTTTT. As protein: CASSLGAGGRTGELFF.

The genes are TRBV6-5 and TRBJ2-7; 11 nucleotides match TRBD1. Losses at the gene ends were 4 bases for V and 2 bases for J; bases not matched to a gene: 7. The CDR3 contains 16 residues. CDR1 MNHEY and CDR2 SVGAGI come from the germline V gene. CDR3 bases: TGTGCCAGCAGTTGGGGGGAGGGACAGGGGGCCTACGAGCAGTACTTC. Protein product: CASSWGEGQGAYEQYF.

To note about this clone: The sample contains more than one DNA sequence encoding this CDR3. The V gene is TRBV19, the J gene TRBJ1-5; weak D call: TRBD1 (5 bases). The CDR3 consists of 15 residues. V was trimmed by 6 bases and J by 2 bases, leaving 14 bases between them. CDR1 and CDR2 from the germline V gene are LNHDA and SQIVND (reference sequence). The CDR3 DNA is TGTGCCAGTAGCCCCTCGGGGGGGGGCAATCAGCCCCAGCATTTT. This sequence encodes CASSPSGGGNQPQHF.

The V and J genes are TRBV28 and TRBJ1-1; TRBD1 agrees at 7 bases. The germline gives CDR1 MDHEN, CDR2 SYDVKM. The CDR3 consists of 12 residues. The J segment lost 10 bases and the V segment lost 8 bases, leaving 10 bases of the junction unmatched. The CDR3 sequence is CASLQNRDRAFF. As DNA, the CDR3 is TGTGCCAGCCTCCAAAACAGGGACAGAGCTTTCTTT.

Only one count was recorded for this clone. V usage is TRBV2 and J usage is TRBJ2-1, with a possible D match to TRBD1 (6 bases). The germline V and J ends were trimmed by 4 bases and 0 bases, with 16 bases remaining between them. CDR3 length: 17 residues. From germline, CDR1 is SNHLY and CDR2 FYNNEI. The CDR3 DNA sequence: TGTGCCAGCAGTGGGTCGGACAGACCCTTCTCCTACAATGAGCAGTTCTTC. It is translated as CASSGSDRPFSYNEQFF.

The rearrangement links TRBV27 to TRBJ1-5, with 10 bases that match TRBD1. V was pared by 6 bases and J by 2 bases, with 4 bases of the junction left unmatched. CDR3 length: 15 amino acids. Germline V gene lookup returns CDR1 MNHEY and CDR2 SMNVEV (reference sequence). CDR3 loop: CASRRQGAGNQPQHF. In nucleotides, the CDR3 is TGTGCCAGCAGGAGACAGGGGGCTGGCAATCAGCCCCAGCATTTT.

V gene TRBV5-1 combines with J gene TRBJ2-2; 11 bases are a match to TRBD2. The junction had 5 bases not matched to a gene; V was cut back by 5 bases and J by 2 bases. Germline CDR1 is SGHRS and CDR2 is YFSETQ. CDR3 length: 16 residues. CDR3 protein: CASRSGLAVNTGELFF. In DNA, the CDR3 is TGCGCCAGCAGGTCGGGACTAGCGGTCAACACCGGGGAGCTGTTTTTT. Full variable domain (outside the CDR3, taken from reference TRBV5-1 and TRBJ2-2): KAGVTQTPRYLIKTRGQQVTLSCSPISGHRSVSWYQQTPGQGLQFLFEYFSETQRNKGNFPGRFSGRQFSNSRSEMNVSTLELGDSALYLCASRSGLAVNTGELFFGEGSRLTVL.

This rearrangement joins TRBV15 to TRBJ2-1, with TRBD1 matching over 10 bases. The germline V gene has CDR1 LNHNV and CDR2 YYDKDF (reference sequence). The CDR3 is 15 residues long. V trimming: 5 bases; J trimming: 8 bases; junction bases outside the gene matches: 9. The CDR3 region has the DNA TGTGCCACCAGCCAACCACGGACAGGGGGTTATGAGCAGTTCTTC. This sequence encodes CATSQPRTGGYEQFF.

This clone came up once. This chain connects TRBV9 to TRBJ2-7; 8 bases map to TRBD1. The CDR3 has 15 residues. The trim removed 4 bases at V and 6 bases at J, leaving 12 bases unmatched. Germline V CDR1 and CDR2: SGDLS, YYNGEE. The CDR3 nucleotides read TGTGCCAGCAGCTCAGGATTATCAGGGGGCGGCGAGCAGTACTTC. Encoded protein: CASSSGLSGGGEQYF.

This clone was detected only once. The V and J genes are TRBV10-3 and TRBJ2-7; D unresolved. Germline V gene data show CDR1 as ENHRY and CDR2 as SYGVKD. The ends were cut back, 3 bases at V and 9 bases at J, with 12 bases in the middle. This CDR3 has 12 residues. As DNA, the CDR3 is TGTGCCATCAGTGACCTAGGAAGGTGGCAGTACTTC. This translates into CAISDLGRWQYF.

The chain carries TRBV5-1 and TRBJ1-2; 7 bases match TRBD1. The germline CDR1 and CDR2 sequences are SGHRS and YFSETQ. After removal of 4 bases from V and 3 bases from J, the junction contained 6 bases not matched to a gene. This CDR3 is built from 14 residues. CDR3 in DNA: TGCGCCAGCAGCGGCCCAGGGACAGACTATGGCTACACCTTC. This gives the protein CASSGPGTDYGYTF.

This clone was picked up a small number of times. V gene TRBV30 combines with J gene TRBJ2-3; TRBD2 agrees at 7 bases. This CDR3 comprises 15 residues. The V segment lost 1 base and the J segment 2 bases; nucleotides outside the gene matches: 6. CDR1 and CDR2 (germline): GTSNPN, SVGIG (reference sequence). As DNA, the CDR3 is TGTGCCTGGAGTGCATTGGGAGGGAACACAGATACGCAGTATTTT. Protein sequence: CAWSALGGNTDTQYF.

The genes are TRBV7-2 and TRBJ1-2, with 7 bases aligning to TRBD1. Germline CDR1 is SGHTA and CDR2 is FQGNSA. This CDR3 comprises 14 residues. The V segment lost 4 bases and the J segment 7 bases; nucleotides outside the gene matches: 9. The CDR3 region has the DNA TGTGCCAGCAGCTCCCAGACAGGGTGGGGTGGCTACACCTTC. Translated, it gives CASSSQTGWGGYTF.

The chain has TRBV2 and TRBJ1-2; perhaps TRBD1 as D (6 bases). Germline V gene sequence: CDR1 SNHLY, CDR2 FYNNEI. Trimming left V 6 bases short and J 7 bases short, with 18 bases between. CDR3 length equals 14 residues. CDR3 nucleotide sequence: TGTGCCAGCAGGGGGGACATAAAGTTCGGTGGCTACACCTTC. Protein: CASRGDIKFGGYTF.

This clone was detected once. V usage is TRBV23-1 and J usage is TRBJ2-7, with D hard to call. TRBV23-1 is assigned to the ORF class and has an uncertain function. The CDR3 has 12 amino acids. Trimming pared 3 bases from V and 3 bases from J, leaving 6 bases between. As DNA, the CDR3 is TGCGCCAGCAGTCAGCGGAACTACGAGCAGTACTTC. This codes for CASSQRNYEQYF.